The sequence of this T cell receptor beta chain was determined in a study of cytomegalovirus exposure and HLA in healthy donors. Study-level points and caveats: Only CMV serostatus was available as immune exposure information.

The PCR had 60 Vbeta and 13 Jbeta primers. The repertoire was sequenced with immunoSEQ multiplex PCR; TCRdb's copy has only in-frame clones and lacks some. The table has 160,000 or so clones, 77% seen once. The V gene's germline CDR1 is GTSNPN and CDR2 SVGIG (reference sequence). The J segment lost 6 bases and the V segment lost 3 bases, leaving 3 bases of the junction unmatched. The CDR3 is 14 residues long. On this clone: Its antigen is as yet unknown. The same CDR3 arises from other DNA sequences in this sample as well.

The chain employs TRBV30 and TRBJ1-6; 9 nucleotides line up with TRBD1. This TCR derives from a woman under 40 in good health and CMV-seronegative. Sequenced sample: PBMCs. The CDR3 nucleotides read TGTGCCTGGAGCCCGGGACAGGGTAATTCACCCCTCCACTTT. Translating it yields CAWSPGQGNSPLHF.